The 7 T cell receptor beta chains presented below share a single source sample, sequenced in a study of T-cell memory formation after mild COVID-19. TCRdb used MiXCR to reprocess the 5' RACE reads, holding one entry per CDR3 protein. This table holds some 48,000 distinct CDR3 sequences, roughly 27% found once. The sample consisted of PBMCs or a T cell subset sorted from them (not recorded which). The receptor set was obtained from a man younger than 35 who had mild COVID-19 (a few samples of this study predate the infection). Cell type and time point are not known.

The chain joins TRBV6-2 or TRBV6-3 to TRBJ2-3; TRBD2 matches at 12 bases. CDR3 length equals 16 residues. With 2 bases clipped from V and 4 bases from J, the junction kept 4 bases outside the gene matches. Germline lookup yields CDR1 MNHEY and CDR2 SVGEGT. The CDR3 loop reads CASSYPSGGASDTQYF. DNA of the CDR3: TGTGCCAGCAGTTACCCTAGCGGGGGGGCCTCAGATACGCAGTATTTT.

In this sample, this clonotype is medium-sized. The chain couples TRBV10-1 to TRBJ2-2; D not certain. V lost 8 bases and J 1 base, leaving 8 bases between the germline ends. Germline CDR1 and CDR2: WNHNN and SYGVQD (reference sequence). The CDR3 contains 13 residues. The CDR3, as DNA: TGCGCCAGCCAAGACTTGAACACCGGGGAGCTGTTTTTT. It encodes CASQDLNTGELFF.

The rearrangement links TRBV13 to TRBJ1-3, with no clear D. Germline V CDR1 and CDR2: PRHDT, FYEKMQ (reference sequence). The CDR3 has 15 amino acids. V lost 1 base to trimming and J lost 0 bases, with 7 bases between them. CDR3: CASSLELFSGNTIYF. CDR3 DNA sequence: TGTGCCAGCAGCTTAGAACTGTTCTCTGGAAACACCATATATTTT.

The chain couples TRBV3-1 to TRBJ2-7, with no clear D. From germline, CDR1 is LGHDT and CDR2 YNNKEL (reference sequence). This CDR3 contains 12 residues. V shed 0 bases and J shed 12 bases, with 12 bases lying between them. The CDR3 loop is CASSQDTARWYF. CDR3 sequence (DNA): TGTGCCAGCAGCCAAGATACAGCAAGGTGGTACTTC.

This clonotype was seen at least ten times. The chain combines TRBV5-5 with TRBJ1-4; possible D gene TRBD1, 6 bases. This CDR3 comprises 16 residues. Germline CDR1 is SGHKS and CDR2 is YYEKEE (reference sequence). Trimming removed 0 bases from V and 6 bases from J, with 15 bases in between. The DNA for the CDR3 is TGTGCCAGCAGCTTGGCTCCAGGCAGGGGTGATGAAAAACTGTTTTTT. It codes for CASSLAPGRGDEKLFF.

CDR3 nucleotides: TGTGCCAGCAGCGTTGGGACTAGCGGAGGGGATACGCAGTATTTT. This encodes CASSVGTSGGDTQYF. The chain couples TRBV7-9 to TRBJ2-3; 11 bases are shared with TRBD2. The germline CDR1 and CDR2 sequences are SEHNR and FQNEAQ (reference sequence). V dropped 5 bases and J dropped 6; count of bases not matched to a gene: 7. CDR3 length: 15 amino acids.

The table lists this clonotype with a few counts. The chain employs TRBV29-1 and TRBJ2-1, with D possibly matching TRBD1 (7 bases). The CDR3 runs to 19 residues. Germline V gene data show CDR1 as SQVTM and CDR2 as ANQGSEA. V was cut by 0 bases and J by 1 base, with 22 bases left in between. As DNA, the CDR3 is TGCAGCGTTGAAGAGAGGGCGGGTATGGCAGGGGGGTCCTACAATGAGCAGTTCTTC. Translating it yields CSVEERAGMAGGSYNEQFF.